Each of the 21 T cell receptor beta chains below was sequenced from the same sample in a study of Graves' ophthalmopathy and Graves' hyperthyroidism. From RNA, the CDR3 regions of TCR beta chains were amplified and sequenced. The authors performed first-round RT-PCR with HTBI primers and then a second-round multiplex PCR. TCRdb re-called the multiplex PCR reads through MiXCR, storing one row per CDR3 protein. The sample carries about 380,000 distinct CDR3 sequences, approximately 15% recorded once. Sequencing used peripheral blood. These receptors all stem from a woman under 30 with stable Graves' hyperthyroidism.

There are many counts of this clonotype. The genes are TRBV28 and TRBJ2-5; tentative D call: TRBD1 (5 bases). CDR1 and CDR2 from the germline V gene are MDHEN and SYDVKM. CDR3 length: 12 amino acids. V dropped 2 bases and J dropped 5 bases, with 6 bases sitting between them. The CDR3 spells CASSLKGETQYF. DNA of the CDR3: TGTGCCAGCAGTTTAAAGGGGGAGACCCAGTACTTC.

As concerns this clonotype: This may stem from a read error, because a much larger clone lies one nucleotide away. The CDR3 loop reads CSARDQGPNGANVLAF. The CDR3 nucleotides are TGCAGTGCTAGAGATCAGGGTCCAAATGGGGCCAACGTCCTGGCTTTC. The chain employs TRBV20-1 and TRBJ2-6; weak D call: TRBD1 (5 bases). This CDR3 is built from 16 residues. Per germline, CDR1 DFQATT and CDR2 SNEGSKA (reference sequence).

This chain links TRBV7-2 with TRBJ2-7; D call uncertain. CDR1 is SGHTA and CDR2 is FQGNSA in the germline V gene. This CDR3 is 13 amino acids long. Between the trimmed V and J ends, which lost 1 base and 2 bases, there was a span of 6 bases. The CDR3 sequence is CASSLVAAYEQYF. The DNA for the CDR3 is TGTGCCAGCAGCTTAGTGGCGGCCTACGAGCAGTACTTC.

There are many counts of this clonotype. V is TRBV12-3 or TRBV12-4 and J is TRBJ1-2; TRBD1 agrees at 7 bases. V lost 4 bases to trimming and J lost 1 base; unmatched junction nucleotides: 12. The CDR3 runs to 17 residues. This chain's CDR3 is CASSSIFTGVFNYGYTF. CDR3 bases: TGTGCCAGCAGTTCGATTTTTACAGGGGTTTTTAACTATGGCTACACCTTC.

Notes on this clonotype: A much larger clonotype is one base distant, so this may be a read error. The V and J genes are TRBV12-5 and TRBJ1-1; 7 bases line up with TRBD1. J lost 6 bases, V lost 2 bases, and 27 bases had no gene match. Germline CDR1 LGHNT, CDR2 FRNRAP. This CDR3 comprises 21 residues. CDR3 protein: CASGLNTFRDSNSAWNPEAFF. CDR3 DNA: TGTGCTAGTGGTTTGAACACTTTCCGGGACAGTAATAGTGCTTGGAATCCTGAAGCTTTCTTT.

There are many counts of this clonotype. CDR3 in DNA: TGTGCCAGCAGTTTAGGGACTTTAGCGGGGGGTGGCAAAAACATTCAGTACTTC. Encoded protein: CASSLGTLAGGGKNIQYF. The chain combines TRBV12-3 or TRBV12-4 with TRBJ2-4; 10 nucleotides line up with TRBD2. V lost 1 base to trimming and J lost 3 bases; unmatched junction nucleotides: 9. The CDR3 spans 18 residues.

On this clonotype: The junction departs from the called germline gene at one end, perhaps through a read error. The chain couples TRBV11-1 to TRBJ2-5, with TRBD2 identical over 8 bases. Germline V gene data show CDR1 as SGHAT and CDR2 as FQDESV (reference sequence). The CDR3 contains 19 residues. As DNA, the CDR3 is TGTGCCAGCAGCTCCCGGCGGCGGAGCGGGGGAAAATATAAAGAGACCCGGTACTTC. The encoded protein is CASSSRRRSGGKYKETRYF.

This clonotype came up many times. The chain couples TRBV27 to TRBJ1-1; 12 bases match TRBD1. This CDR3 spans 14 amino acids. Germline trimming cut 6 bases from V and 6 bases from J; bases unmatched to any gene: 5. The germline V gene encodes CDR1 MNHEY and CDR2 SMNVEV (reference sequence). CDR3 in DNA: TGTGCCAGCAGCCCCCGGGACAGGGGGCCTGAAGCTTTCTTT. Translation: CASSPRDRGPEAFF.

The sample holds many counts of this clonotype. The genes are TRBV27 and TRBJ2-5, with D possibly being TRBD2 (5 bases). The V end lost 5 bases, the J end lost 7 bases, and 17 bases lay between the germline ends. The CDR3 loop spans 14 amino acids. CDR1 is MNHEY and CDR2 is SMNVEV in the germline V gene (reference sequence). CDR3 sequence reads: CASSALLVSGTQYF. The CDR3, as DNA: TGTGCCAGCAGTGCATTACTAGTTTCTGGGACCCAGTACTTC.

The table lists this clonotype with a few counts. The chain carries TRBV7-2 and TRBJ1-6, with D unresolved. CDR1 is SGHTA and CDR2 is FQGNSA in the germline V gene. This CDR3 is built from 15 residues. The V gene lost 2 bases and the J gene lost 4 bases, with 9 bases spanning the gap. In DNA form, the CDR3 reads TGTGCCAGCAGCTTATCAGCGGGATATAATTCACCCCTCCACTTT. Translated: CASSLSAGYNSPLHF.

This clonotype was found many times. The chain is built from TRBV24-1 and TRBJ1-2; D gene uncertain. Germline assignment: CDR1 KGHDR and CDR2 SFDVKD. The V end was cut by 5 bases, the J end by 5 bases, with 11 bases between. The CDR3 is made up of 13 amino acids. The CDR3 nucleotides are TGTGCCACCAGTGCCTTGGGCGGATATGGCTACACCTTC. This gives the protein CATSALGGYGYTF.

This clonotype was observed at least ten times. The rearrangement links TRBV6-2 or TRBV6-3 to TRBJ1-1; the D gene is possibly TRBD1 (6 bases). V was shortened by 6 bases and J by 0 bases, with 17 bases between the two germline ends. The CDR3 has 16 amino acids. Germline V gene lookup returns CDR1 MNHEY and CDR2 SVGEGT. The CDR3 bases are TGTGCCAGCAGCCTAACGCCGACAGGACTGAACACTGAAGCTTTCTTT. Translating gives CASSLTPTGLNTEAFF.

The chain carries TRBV28 and TRBJ2-7, with D uncertain. The CDR3 sequence is 15 residues long. Per the germline V gene, CDR1 is MDHEN and CDR2 is SYDVKM. The V end was cut by 6 bases, the J end by 0 bases, with 15 bases between. The CDR3 DNA reads as TGTGCCAGCAGACCTCAAGTGGTGTTCTCCTACGAGCAGTACTTC. This sequence encodes CASRPQVVFSYEQYF. Full variable domain (rest looked up from reference TRBV28 and TRBJ2-7): DVKVTQSSRYLVKRTGEKVFLECVQDMDHENMFWYRQDPGLGLRLIYFSYDVKMKEKGDIPEGYSVSREKKERFSLILESASTNQTSMYLCASRPQVVFSYEQYFGPGTRLTVT.

In its sample, this clonotype was seen many times. The V call is TRBV7-8, the J call TRBJ2-5; D unresolved. The CDR3 sequence is 14 residues long. CDR1 is SGHVS and CDR2 is FQNEAQ in the germline V gene. The ends were cut back, 3 bases at V and 1 base at J, with 9 bases in the middle. Here the CDR3 reads CASSLVVAQETQYF. Here the CDR3 DNA reads TGTGCCAGCAGCTTGGTTGTAGCCCAAGAGACCCAGTACTTC.

This clonotype was observed many times. This chain links TRBV12-3 or TRBV12-4 with TRBJ1-6; TRBD1 agrees at 7 bases. This CDR3 has 16 residues. The V gene end was trimmed by 1 base and the J gene end by 5 bases; junction bases not matched to a gene: 5. In DNA, the CDR3 is TGTGCCAGCAGTTTAGGGGACAGCACCAATAATTCACCCCTCCACTTT. Encoded protein: CASSLGDSTNNSPLHF.

The table lists this clonotype with a few counts. The gene calls are TRBV12-3 or TRBV12-4 and TRBJ2-4, with 7 bases fitting TRBD1. J gave up 3 bases and V 8 bases, and 25 bases lay outside the gene matches. The length of the CDR3 is 20 residues. The CDR3 is CASPFARKQSQGLGKNIQYF. CDR3 in DNA: TGTGCCAGCCCCTTTGCCCGGAAACAATCACAGGGGTTGGGCAAAAACATTCAGTACTTC.

This clonotype was found many times. V and J are TRBV4-1 and TRBJ1-1; 7 nucleotides match TRBD1. Germline trimming cut 0 bases from V and 10 bases from J; bases unmatched to any gene: 5. Germline-derived CDR1 and CDR2 are MGHRA and YSYEKL. The CDR3 runs to 13 residues. The CDR3 DNA sequence: TGCGCCAGCAGCCAAGAGGGCCGGGACAGAGCTTTCTTT. Translating gives CASSQEGRDRAFF.

The sample holds many counts of this clonotype. The CDR3 protein is CASSLSARGTYGYTF. The CDR3 nucleotides read TGTGCCAGCAGCTTATCGGCCCGCGGAACCTATGGCTACACCTTC. V gene TRBV11-3 combines with J gene TRBJ1-2; no clear D. Per the germline V gene, CDR1 is SGHNT and CDR2 is YENEEA. The CDR3 length is 15 residues. Trimming took off 2 bases at V and 4 bases at J, with 14 bases between the two ends.

At least ten counts were recorded for this clonotype. This CDR3 reads CASTRAGGPYEQYF. CDR3 bases: TGTGCCAGCACCCGAGCGGGGGGGCCGTACGAGCAGTACTTC. The chain employs TRBV6-2 or TRBV6-3 and TRBJ2-7, with 10 positions matching TRBD2. Germline V gives CDR1 MNHEY, CDR2 SVGEGT. This CDR3 has 14 amino acids. Trimming cost V 7 bases and J 4 bases; bases outside gene matches: 7.

This clonotype was detected a few times. This chain joins TRBV5-1 and TRBJ2-2, with D possibly called TRBD1 or TRBD2 (7 bases each). Germline-derived CDR1 and CDR2 are SGHRS and YFSETQ. There are 17 residues in the CDR3. Trimming pared 4 bases from V and 2 bases from J, leaving 18 bases between. The CDR3 region is CASSHKSGTANTGELFF. In nucleotides, the CDR3 is TGCGCCAGCAGCCATAAAAGCGGGACAGCAAACACCGGGGAGCTGTTTTTT. Full variable domain (outside the CDR3, taken from reference TRBV5-1 and TRBJ2-2): KAGVTQTPRYLIKTRGQQVTLSCSPISGHRSVSWYQQTPGQGLQFLFEYFSETQRNKGNFPGRFSGRQFSNSRSEMNVSTLELGDSALYLCASSHKSGTANTGELFFGEGSRLTVL.

This clonotype has ten or more counts. The CDR3 DNA reads as TGTGCCAGCACAAGTAGCTGGGGTATGGGAGAGACCCAGTACTTC. It translates to CASTSSWGMGETQYF. The rearrangement joins TRBV6-1 to TRBJ2-5; D is undetermined. V lost 7 bases, J lost 4 bases, and 19 bases lay in between. The CDR3 is made up of 15 amino acids. Per germline, CDR1 MNHNS and CDR2 SASEGT.